These 18 T cell receptor beta chains came from one sample sequenced in a study of T cell repertoires in cytomegalovirus infection (dated by TCRdb to about 2019). For these TCRs, the target antigens are not known. Sequencing relied on an Illumina HiSeq 1500. Clones were called with MiXCR by TCRdb after fastp trimmed the public reads at Q25, and only in-frame beta chains were retained. Every entry covers one CDR3 protein and lists the most common genes and DNA from its rows. The table for this sample lists about 280,000 distinct CDR3 sequences; roughly 21% of them were counted only once. The ten largest clones take up approximately 19% of the sample. This specimen's treatment or condition label, interpreted: in vitro stimulation with specific CMV peptide epitopes to enrich CMV-specific T cells. Sequenced material: cultured PBMCs, taken from culture after CMV antigen stimulation. The receptor source for this set is a human donor in good health (CMV status not recorded). Some clones in this sample may be carry-over from other donors' samples.

This clonotype was detected ten times or more. The chain couples TRBV19 to TRBJ2-1; 10 nucleotides match TRBD2. The CDR3 loop spans 16 amino acids. CDR1 LNHDA and CDR2 SQIVND come from the germline V gene (reference sequence). V trimming: 6 bases; J trimming: 8 bases; junction bases outside the gene matches: 13. CDR3 loop: CASSPFSASGSHEQFF. CDR3 bases: TGTGCCAGTAGCCCTTTTAGTGCTAGCGGGAGTCATGAGCAGTTCTTC.

This rearrangement joins TRBV12-3 or TRBV12-4 to TRBJ2-3; 10 bases map to TRBD1. Unmatched junction bases numbered 7, after V lost 3 bases and J lost 4 bases. The CDR3 runs 16 residues. CDR3 nucleotides: TGTGCCAGCAGTTTCACCGGGACAGGGGAGGCAGATACGCAGTATTTT. Translation gives CASSFTGTGEADTQYF.

This rearrangement joins TRBV28 to TRBJ1-6; the match to TRBD1 covers 8 bases. The length of the CDR3 is 14 residues. Looked up from germline, CDR1 is MDHEN and CDR2 is SYDVKM. Trimming removed 3 bases from V and 11 bases from J; junction bases left unmatched: 6. In DNA, the CDR3 is TGTGCCAGCAGTTTGAGGCAGGGGGCCCCACCCCTCCACTTT. This translates into CASSLRQGAPPLHF. Variable domain in full (rest from reference TRBV28 and TRBJ1-6): DVKVTQSSRYLVKRTGEKVFLECVQDMDHENMFWYRQDPGLGLRLIYFSYDVKMKEKGDIPEGYSVSREKKERFSLILESASTNQTSMYLCASSLRQGAPPLHFGNGTRLTVT.

The sample holds a few counts of this clonotype. V and J are TRBV19 and TRBJ2-5, with D possibly TRBD2 on 6 matching bases. In germline, CDR1 is LNHDA, CDR2 SQIVND (reference sequence). Deletions cut 4 bases from V and 7 bases from J, with 13 bases between. This CDR3 comprises 13 residues. CDR3 protein: CASSTPPGVTQYF. CDR3 in DNA: TGTGCCAGTAGTACCCCGCCGGGAGTGACCCAGTACTTC. The variable domain in full, completed from reference TRBV19 and TRBJ2-5, reads DGGITQSPKYLFRKEGQNVTLSCEQNLNHDAMYWYRQDPGQGLRLIYYSQIVNDFQKGDIAEGYSVSREKKESFPLTVTSAQKNPTAFYLCASSTPPGVTQYFGPGTRLLVL.

The rearrangement joins TRBV6-2 or TRBV6-3 to TRBJ2-7; TRBD1 aligns across 8 bases. Trimming cost V 5 bases and J 0 bases; bases outside gene matches: 0. CDR1 and CDR2 from the germline V gene are MNHEY and SVGEGT. The CDR3 consists of 13 residues. The DNA for the CDR3 is TGTGCCAGCAGTGGGACAGGCTCCTACGAGCAGTACGTC. It specifies CASSGTGSYEQYV.

This clonotype was counted at least ten times. The CDR3: CASRPAGTRIGEQFF. CDR3 nucleotide sequence: TGTGCCAGCAGACCCGCCGGGACTAGAATCGGCGAGCAGTTCTTC. J is TRBJ2-1 and V is TRBV7-2; TRBD2 matches 8 bases. This CDR3 contains 15 residues. Germline V gives CDR1 SGHTA, CDR2 FQGNSA. With V trimmed by 6 bases and J by 10 bases, 14 bases remained unmatched.

This clonotype was detected only once. The chain is built from TRBV29-1 and TRBJ1-1, with 10 bases aligning to TRBD1. This CDR3 region has 14 residues. From germline, CDR1 is SQVTM and CDR2 ANQGSEA. Trimming took 7 bases from V and 4 from J; bases not matched to a gene: 9. The CDR3 loop reads CSETGGAMGTEAFF. Here the CDR3 DNA reads TGCAGCGAGACAGGGGGCGCGATGGGCACTGAAGCTTTCTTT. The variable domain in full, completed from reference TRBV29-1 and TRBJ1-1, reads SAVISQKPSRDICQRGTSLTIQCQVDSQVTMMFWYRQQPGQSLTLIATANQGSEATYESGFVIDKFPISRPNLTFSTLTVSNMSPEDSSIYLCSETGGAMGTEAFFGQGTRLTVV.

In this sample, this clonotype turned up many times. The V call is TRBV7-2, the J call TRBJ2-2; D remains unclear. The CDR3 length is 15 residues. With 1 base removed from V and 5 bases from J, the gap between germline ends came to 11 bases. Germline CDR1 SGHTA, CDR2 FQGNSA. The CDR3, as DNA: TGTGCCAGCAGCTTAGTCCCACAGTGGACCGGGGAGCTGTTTTTT. The encoded protein is CASSLVPQWTGELFF.

This clonotype was seen many times. The chain combines TRBV7-2 with TRBJ2-5, with D possibly matching TRBD2 (6 bases). Germline-derived CDR1 and CDR2 are SGHTA and FQGNSA. V shed 6 bases and J shed 7 bases, with 18 bases lying between them. This CDR3 has 14 amino acids. CDR3 in DNA: TGTGCCAGCAGTCTCGCACTAGCTGGCGCGACCCAGTACTTC. It is translated as CASSLALAGATQYF.

This rearrangement joins TRBV27 to TRBJ2-1; 7 nucleotides agree with TRBD2. Germline assignment: CDR1 MNHEY and CDR2 SMNVEV (reference sequence). This CDR3 comprises 15 residues. The V and J ends lost 3 bases and 4 bases, in that order; junction bases with no gene match: 6. The CDR3, as DNA: TGTGCCAGCAGTTTCGAGCTAGCGGAATACAATGAGCAGTTCTTC. It codes for CASSFELAEYNEQFF.

This clonotype was found many times. The J gene is TRBJ2-3, the V gene TRBV19; D is perhaps TRBD1 (6 bases). There are 11 residues in the CDR3. Trimming stripped 6 bases from V and 13 bases from J, with 14 bases between. CDR1 and CDR2 (germline): LNHDA, SQIVND (reference sequence). In DNA, the CDR3 is TGTGCCAGTAGACAGGGAGCAGGGGAGTATTTT. Amino acid sequence: CASRQGAGEYF.

This clonotype was observed once. This may arise from a read error, as a much more abundant clone is one base away. Since the CDR3 does not end with the conserved phenylalanine or tryptophan, this likely comes from a read error. CDR3 sequence: CASSRRVLTEAFV. CDR3 DNA sequence: TGTGCCAGCAGCCGCAGGGTTTTGACTGAAGCTTTCGTT. This sequence joins TRBV7-2 and TRBJ1-1, with a weak D call TRBD1 (5 bases). V gave up 5 bases and J gave up 5 bases, with 12 bases separating them. Germline-derived CDR1 and CDR2 are SGHTA and FQGNSA. The CDR3 is 13 amino acids.

This clonotype appeared a few times. The V call is TRBV12-5, the J call TRBJ1-1, with 8 bases fitting TRBD1. The germline V gene encodes CDR1 LGHNT and CDR2 FRNRAP. The trim removed 0 bases at V and 3 bases at J, leaving 9 bases unmatched. The CDR3 sequence is 17 residues long. CDR3 coding DNA: TGTGCTAGTGGTTTGGTATGGACAGGGTCATGGGACACTGAAGCTTTCTTT. Amino acid sequence: CASGLVWTGSWDTEAFF.

Comments on this clonotype: The germline gene is not matched at one end of the junction; a read error may be the cause. The J gene is TRBJ1-6, the V gene TRBV4-3; 11 bases line up with TRBD1. CDR1 is LGHNA and CDR2 is YSLEER in the germline V gene. The CDR3 consists of 16 residues. CDR3 nucleotides: TGCGCCAGCAGCCAAGAGCGGGACAGGGGGAATTTACCCCTCCACTTT. Encoded protein: CASSQERDRGNLPLHF.

Many counts were recorded for this clonotype. This chain uses TRBV10-3 with TRBJ1-1; D call uncertain. V was shortened by 2 bases and J by 1 base, with 14 bases between the two germline ends. The CDR3 is made up of 16 amino acids. From germline, CDR1 is ENHRY and CDR2 SYGVKD. The CDR3 coding sequence is TGTGCCATCAGTGAGAGTGGCCATTGGAGGAACACTGAAGCTTTCTTT. Its translation is CAISESGHWRNTEAFF.

This clonotype was counted at least ten times. The chain couples TRBV7-2 to TRBJ2-1; D remains ambiguous. Per the germline V gene, CDR1 is SGHTA and CDR2 is FQGNSA. With 3 bases removed from V and 6 bases from J, the gap between germline ends came to 9 bases. The CDR3 has 13 residues. CDR3 sequence reads: CASSFSYGNEQFF. For the CDR3, the DNA is TGTGCCAGCAGCTTTAGTTATGGCAATGAGCAGTTCTTC. The full variable domain, with the rest looked up from reference TRBV7-2 and TRBJ2-1, is GAGVSQSPSNKVTEKGKDVELRCDPISGHTALYWYRQSLGQGLEFLIYFQGNSAPDKSGLPSDRFSAERTGGSVSTLTIQRTQQEDSAVYLCASSFSYGNEQFFGPGTRLTVL.

This clonotype was seen more than once but under ten times. The gene calls are TRBV5-4 and TRBJ2-7, with D perhaps TRBD2 (6 bases). The V gene lost 4 bases and the J gene lost 3 bases, with 26 bases spanning the gap. Looked up from germline, CDR1 is SGHNT and CDR2 is YYREEE (reference sequence). The CDR3 consists of 18 residues. The CDR3 here is CASSPGIPGRTVLYEQYF. Written as DNA, the CDR3 is TGTGCCAGCAGCCCAGGCATACCTGGGAGGACGGTTCTCTACGAGCAGTACTTC. Together with reference TRBV5-4 and TRBJ2-7, the CDR3 gives the full variable domain: ETGVTQSPTHLIKTRGQQVTLRCSSQSGHNTVSWYQQALGQGPQFIFQYYREEENGRGNFPPRFSGLQFPNYSSELNVNALELDDSALYLCASSPGIPGRTVLYEQYFGPGTRLTVT.

This clonotype was counted only a few times. The chain carries TRBV6-2 or TRBV6-3 and TRBJ1-1; D is possibly TRBD1 (6 bases). The germline V gene has CDR1 MNHEY and CDR2 SVGEGT. The CDR3 totals 14 residues. V shed 6 bases and J shed 5 bases, with 16 bases lying between them. CDR3 in amino acids: CASSPDRRLTEAFF. CDR3 sequence (DNA): TGTGCCAGCAGCCCTGACAGGAGGTTGACTGAAGCTTTCTTT.